This T cell receptor beta chain was sequenced in a study of T cell responses to AZD1222 COVID-19 vaccine. Generated by immunoSEQ multiplex PCR, the TCRdb table keeps only in-frame clones and is missing some. The table lists more than 100,000 clones, approximately 90% of them singletons. Trimming took off 4 bases at V and 1 base at J, with 13 bases between the two ends. The CDR3 extends over 15 amino acids. Germline V lookup: CDR1 LGHNA, CDR2 YSLEER. The sequence was obtained from an adult in good health. This material consisted of peripheral blood, taken on day 0 of AZD1222 vaccination. The chain uses TRBV4-3 and TRBJ1-2; D is uncertain. CDR3 DNA: TGCGCCAGCAGCCCCAATACGGGATTTAACTATGGCTACACCTTC. Its protein product is CASSPNTGFNYGYTF.